This T cell receptor (beta chain) comes out of a study of T cells in Graves' hyperthyroidism and ophthalmopathy (dated by TCRdb to about 2019). For the wider study: Peripheral blood samples were taken at initial diagnosis, before any treatment was given. TCR V-J signatures able to tell the groups apart were searched for in a discovery cohort of 90 to 100 patients, of whom over 40 had Graves' ophthalmopathy and roughly 59 had stable Graves' hyperthyroidism. Whether ophthalmopathy could be predicted prospectively was tested in an independent validation cohort made up of 18 to 20 hyperthyroidism patients plus 17 patients who later progressed to ophthalmopathy. For training and testing, the roughly 100 patients in the discovery cohort were randomly divided in a 7:3 ratio. In six Graves' hyperthyroidism patients, the study also compared T-cell repertoires from thyroid tissue with T-cell repertoires from blood. After sampling, hyperthyroidism patients received methimazole starting at 30 mg daily, and ophthalmopathy patients received high-dose intravenous methylprednisolone. According to the paper, TCR Vbeta CDR3 sequencing was carried out on about 140 peripheral blood samples, which came from 40 to 45 ophthalmopathy, fewer than 80 hyperthyroidism and approximately 17 progressor patients.

After removal of 4 bases from V and 7 bases from J, the junction retains 5 bases not matched to a gene. The germline V gene yields SGHDT for CDR1 and YYEEEE for CDR2. There are 12 amino acids in the CDR3, from cysteine to phenylalanine inclusive. This entry keeps only the CDR3 DNA: 36 bases, framed from base 1. This clonotype has just a few counts. What this receptor recognizes is not known. No much larger clone exists at a distance of one base, and base qualities are not known. Amplification of TCR beta CDR3 regions was carried out from RNA transcripts. For the first round of RT-PCR on the TCR CDR3, the HTBI primer set was used together with the Qiagen OneStep RT-PCR kit. The libraries were constructed in a second round of multiplex PCR and then size-selected and purified. Paired-end sequencing of the libraries was performed with 100 bp reads on an Illumina HiSeq2000. The authors' analysis ran thus. SOAPnuke was used to process the raw data, removing reads that contained adapters or uncalled bases, had a mean Phred below 15, or lacked an exact match to the constant primer or identifier. COPE v1.2.5 was used to merge high-quality paired reads, and clonotypes were defined as unique nucleotide sequences. MiTCR v1.1 was used to align clonotypes to the IMGT TRBV, TRBD and TRBJ reference segments. The analysis was restricted to V-J combinations with a frequency above 0.0001, which together covered just over 98% of the repertoires. The TCS score was defined as the ratio of F50 (clonal expansion) to E x V (chaos), calculated using BLOSUM62-based TCRdist between CDR3 peptides within each V-J. Welch's t-statistics and random forest reduced several hundred V-J features to fewer than 15, which were used in a naive Bayes classifier (R e1071). TCRdb reran the public reads through fastp at Q25 and MiXCR, keeping productive beta chains. Every entry covers one CDR3 protein and lists the most common genes and DNA from its rows. The V and J calls and clone size come from TCRdb's table, not from the authors' own analysis. A total of roughly 330,000 distinct CDR3 sequences appear in this sample, over 15% of them only once. In total, the top ten clones hold 33% of the sample.

Broader findings and caveats from the paper: Most expanded thyroid clonotypes (frequency above 0.001) were also found in blood, which suggests that blood repertoires may mirror thyroid immune responses. In cross-validation, a model built on a 13 V-J signature told ophthalmopathy apart from stable hyperthyroidism with approximately 91% sensitivity and about 81% specificity, and in testing the same model reached 80%/75%. No statistical method was used to set the sample size in advance, and investigators knew the group allocation. In validation, the model predicted progression to ophthalmopathy with over 60% sensitivity and less than 80% specificity, a median of around 6.6 months before onset.

Stable Graves' hyperthyroidism was defined as the absence of progression to ophthalmopathy over 18 months of follow-up. Hyperthyroidism patients were newly diagnosed, had a disease duration of under 2 months, and were aged 18 to 65 years. Patients with uncontrolled infections, other autoimmune diseases, pregnancy or lactation were excluded. Diagnoses relied on clinical symptoms, serum thyroxine and TRAb, thyroid ultrasound and orbital computed tomography. Ficoll-Paque density gradient centrifugation was used to isolate PBMCs from approximately 10 ml of fresh peripheral blood. Trizol reagent was used to extract total RNA, and RNA quality was then checked on an Agilent 2100 Bioanalyzer.

The sample taken for sequencing was blood. The clonotype was recovered from a man aged 25-45 years with Graves' hyperthyroidism. The chain was built from TRBV5-6 and TRBJ2-7; the junction holds 7 bases that match TRBD2. The DNA is as follows: TGTGCCAGCAGCGCGGGAGAGCGTGAGCAGTACTTC. This sequence encodes CASSAGEREQYF.